This T cell receptor beta chain was observed in a study of T cell changes during pregnancy in multiple sclerosis. Libraries were prepared by immunoSEQ multiplex PCR; TCRdb keeps only in-frame clonotypes and omits some of them. Of about 51,000 clones listed, roughly 94% are singletons. This sequence originates from a female donor with multiple sclerosis, enrolled in a pregnancy study. Sequences were derived from CD4+ T cells from peripheral blood mononuclear cells, sampled in the second trimester of pregnancy.

The CDR3 loop is CASSQAPTAGELFF. CDR3 DNA sequence: TGCGCCAGCAGCCAAGCTCCCACAGCCGGGGAGCTGTTTTTT. This rearrangement joins TRBV4-1 to TRBJ2-2; the D is unclear. V was clipped by 1 base and J by 6 bases, with 9 bases between them. The CDR3 covers 14 residues. Germline-derived CDR1 and CDR2 are MGHRA and YSYEKL.